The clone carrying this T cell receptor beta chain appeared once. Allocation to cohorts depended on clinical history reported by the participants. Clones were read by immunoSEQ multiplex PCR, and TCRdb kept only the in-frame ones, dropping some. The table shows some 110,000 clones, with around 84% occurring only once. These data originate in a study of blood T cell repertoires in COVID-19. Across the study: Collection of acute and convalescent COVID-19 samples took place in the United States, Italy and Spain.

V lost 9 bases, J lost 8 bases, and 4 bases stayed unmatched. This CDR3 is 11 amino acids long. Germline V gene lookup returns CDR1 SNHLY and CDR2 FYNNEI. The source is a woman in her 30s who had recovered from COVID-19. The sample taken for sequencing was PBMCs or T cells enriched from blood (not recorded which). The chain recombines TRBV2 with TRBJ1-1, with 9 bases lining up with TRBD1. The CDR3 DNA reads TGTGCCAGTGGGACAGGGAGGGAAGCTTTCTTT. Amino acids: CASGTGREAFF.